This TCR beta chain derives from a study of T cells after yellow fever vaccination. Trimming left V 2 bases short and J 1 base short, with 8 bases between. The CDR3 runs 14 residues. CDR1 is SGHTA, CDR2 FQGNSA, per germline. At least ten counts were recorded for this clonotype. The antigen remains unidentified. Study-level points and caveats: The appearance of a small share of clonotypes in both CD4 and CD8 compartments was observed.

Generation of TCR cDNA used 5'RACE template switching (which added a universal primer site and UMIs). TCRdb reanalysed the 5' RACE reads using MiXCR and keeps one entry per CDR3 protein. The sample lists fewer than 450,000 distinct CDR3 sequences; 11% were seen once. The material was PBMCs, obtained on the day of the first yellow fever vaccination. The V call is TRBV7-2, the J call TRBJ1-1; unclear D gene. The sequence was obtained from a man between 18 and 29 years old who received the YFV17D yellow fever vaccine. The CDR3 sequence: CASSLTRWNTEAFF. The CDR3 nucleotides read TGTGCCAGCAGCTTAACGCGGTGGAACACTGAAGCTTTCTTT.